Each of the 5 T cell receptor beta chains below was sequenced from the same sample in a study of blood T cells in healthy people across ages. A J-beta primer mix and a sample-barcoded 5' primer were used in a second PCR of about 7 to 12 cycles. TCRdb processed the 5' RACE reads anew with MiXCR; each CDR3 protein has one entry. The table includes 1.5 million to 2 million distinct CDR3 sequences, about 50% detected once. The sample comprised blood. The receptors derive from a woman in her thirties or forties in good health.

This chain connects TRBV7-2 to TRBJ2-5; TRBD1 matches 7 bases. CDR3 length: 15 residues. Unmatched junction bases numbered 5, after V lost 3 bases and J lost 1 base. The germline V gene encodes CDR1 SGHTA and CDR2 FQGNSA. The DNA of the CDR3 is TGTGCCAGCAGCTTTGGGGGACAGTCCCAAGAGACCCAGTACTTC. This gives the protein CASSFGGQSQETQYF.

The V gene is TRBV27, the J gene TRBJ1-2; 12 bases map to TRBD1. Germline loops: CDR1 MNHEY, CDR2 SMNVEV (reference sequence). The J segment lost 0 bases and the V segment lost 2 bases, leaving 7 bases of the junction unmatched. The CDR3 is made up of 18 amino acids. The CDR3 reads CASSLLWDRGRPNYGYTF. Written as DNA, the CDR3 is TGTGCCAGCAGTTTACTTTGGGACAGGGGGCGACCTAACTATGGCTACACCTTC.

The chain links TRBV28 to TRBJ2-5; 8 bases align to TRBD2. This CDR3 spans 15 amino acids. Germline CDR1 MDHEN, CDR2 SYDVKM. Unmatched junction bases numbered 8, after V lost 4 bases and J lost 4 bases. DNA of the CDR3: TGTGCCAGCAGTTCGACGGGGGGGCCGGTAGAGACCCAGTACTTC. Translation: CASSSTGGPVETQYF.

This clonotype was picked up a small number of times. The chain couples TRBV27 to TRBJ1-4; 8 bases match TRBD1. This CDR3 region has 15 residues. V lost 0 bases, J lost 8 bases, and 5 bases stayed unmatched. Germline assignment: CDR1 MNHEY and CDR2 SMNVEV (reference sequence). This CDR3 reads CASSLSGQGGEKLFF. The CDR3 DNA sequence: TGTGCCAGCAGTTTATCAGGACAGGGCGGGGAAAAACTGTTTTTT.

In the case of this clonotype: The junction shows a germline mismatch at one end, possibly a read error. This chain uses TRBV5-1 with TRBJ2-1; D unclear. Per the germline V gene, CDR1 is SGHRS and CDR2 is YFSETQ. This CDR3 is built from 16 residues. The CDR3 loop reads CASSLRLGNRHLERFF. CDR3 bases: TGCGCCAGCAGCCTCCGATTGGGGAACAGACACCTTGAGCGGTTCTTC. Full variable domain (rest looked up from reference TRBV5-1 and TRBJ2-1): KAGVTQTPRYLIKTRGQQVTLSCSPISGHRSVSWYQQTPGQGLQFLFEYFSETQRNKGNFPGRFSGRQFSNSRSEMNVSTLELGDSALYLCASSLRLGNRHLERFFGPGTRLTVL.